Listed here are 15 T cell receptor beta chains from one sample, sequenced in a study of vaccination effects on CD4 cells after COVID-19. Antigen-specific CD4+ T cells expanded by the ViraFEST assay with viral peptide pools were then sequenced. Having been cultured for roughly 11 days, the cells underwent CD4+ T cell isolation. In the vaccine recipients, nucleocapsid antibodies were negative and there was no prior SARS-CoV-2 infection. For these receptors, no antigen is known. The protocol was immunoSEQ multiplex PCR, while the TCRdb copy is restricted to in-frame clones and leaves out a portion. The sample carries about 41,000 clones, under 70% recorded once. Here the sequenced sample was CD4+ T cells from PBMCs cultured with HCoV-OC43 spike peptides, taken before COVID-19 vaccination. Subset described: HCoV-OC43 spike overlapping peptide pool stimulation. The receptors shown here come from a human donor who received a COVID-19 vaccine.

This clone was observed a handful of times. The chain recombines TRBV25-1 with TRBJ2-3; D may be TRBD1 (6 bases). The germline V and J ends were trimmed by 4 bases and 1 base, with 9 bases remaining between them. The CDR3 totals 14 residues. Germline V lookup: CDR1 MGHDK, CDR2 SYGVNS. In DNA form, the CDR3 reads TGTGCCAGCAGTGGGCGACAGGGCACAGATACGCAGTATTTT. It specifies CASSGRQGTDTQYF.

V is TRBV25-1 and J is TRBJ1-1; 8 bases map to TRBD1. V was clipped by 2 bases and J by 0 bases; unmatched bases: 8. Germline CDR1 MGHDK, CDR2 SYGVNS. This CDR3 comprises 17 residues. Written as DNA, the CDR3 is TGTGCCAGCAGTGAAGGGAGAACAGGGGGGATGAACACTGAAGCTTTCTTT. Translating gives CASSEGRTGGMNTEAFF.

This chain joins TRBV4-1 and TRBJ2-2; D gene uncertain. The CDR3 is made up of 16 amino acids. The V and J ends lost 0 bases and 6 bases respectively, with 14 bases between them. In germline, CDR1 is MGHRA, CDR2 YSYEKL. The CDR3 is CASSQEAGAHPGELFF. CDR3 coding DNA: TGCGCCAGCAGCCAAGAGGCAGGTGCTCATCCCGGGGAGCTGTTTTTT.

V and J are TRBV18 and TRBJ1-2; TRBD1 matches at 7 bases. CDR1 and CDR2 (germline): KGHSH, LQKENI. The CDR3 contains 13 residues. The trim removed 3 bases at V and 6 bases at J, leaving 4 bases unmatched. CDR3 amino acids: CASSPSGGDGYTF. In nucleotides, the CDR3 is TGTGCCAGCTCACCCTCAGGGGGTGATGGCTACACCTTC.

The CDR3: CAISPTSGTGELFF. CDR3 coding DNA: TGTGCCATCAGCCCGACTAGCGGGACCGGGGAGCTGTTTTTT. This sequence joins TRBV10-3 and TRBJ2-2; 10 positions match TRBD2. This CDR3 region has 14 residues. Germline CDR1 is ENHRY and CDR2 is SYGVKD. With V trimmed by 6 bases and J by 5 bases, 3 bases remained unmatched.

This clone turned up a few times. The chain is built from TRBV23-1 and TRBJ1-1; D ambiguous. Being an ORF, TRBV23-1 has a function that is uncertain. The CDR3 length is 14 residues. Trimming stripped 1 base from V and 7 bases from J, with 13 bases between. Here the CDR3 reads CASSQFGKVGEAFF. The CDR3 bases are TGCGCCAGCAGTCAATTCGGGAAGGTTGGTGAAGCTTTCTTT.

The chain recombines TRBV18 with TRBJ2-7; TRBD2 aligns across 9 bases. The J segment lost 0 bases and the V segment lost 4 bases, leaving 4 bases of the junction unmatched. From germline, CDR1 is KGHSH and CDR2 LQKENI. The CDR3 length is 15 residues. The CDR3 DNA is TGTGCCAGCTCACAGGCTAGCGGGGCCTCCTACGAGCAGTACTTC. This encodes CASSQASGASYEQYF.

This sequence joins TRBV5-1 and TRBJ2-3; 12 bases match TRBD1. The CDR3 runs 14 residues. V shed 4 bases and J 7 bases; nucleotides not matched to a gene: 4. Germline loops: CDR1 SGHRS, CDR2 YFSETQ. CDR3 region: CASSRDRGPNTQYF. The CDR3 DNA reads TGCGCCAGCAGCCGGGACAGGGGGCCGAATACGCAGTATTTT.

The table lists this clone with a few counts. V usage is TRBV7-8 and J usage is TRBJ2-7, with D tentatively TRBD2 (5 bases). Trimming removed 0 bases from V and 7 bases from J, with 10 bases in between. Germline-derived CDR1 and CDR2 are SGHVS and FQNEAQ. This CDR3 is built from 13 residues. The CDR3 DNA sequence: TGTGCCAGCAGCTTAGCCCGGGAAGGGGAGCAGTACTTC. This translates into CASSLAREGEQYF.

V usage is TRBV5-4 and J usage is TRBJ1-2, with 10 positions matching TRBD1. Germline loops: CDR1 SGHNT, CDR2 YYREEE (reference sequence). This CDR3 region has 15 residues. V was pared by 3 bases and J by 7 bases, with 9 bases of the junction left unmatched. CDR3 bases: TGTGCCAGCAGCTCAAAAACGACAGGGGGCTTTGGCTACACCTTC. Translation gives CASSSKTTGGFGYTF.

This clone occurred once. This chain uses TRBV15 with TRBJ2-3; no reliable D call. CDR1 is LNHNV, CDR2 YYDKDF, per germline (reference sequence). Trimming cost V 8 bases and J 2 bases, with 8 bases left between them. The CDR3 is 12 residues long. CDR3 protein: CATSGHTDTQYF. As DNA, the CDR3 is TGTGCCACCTCCGGCCACACAGATACGCAGTATTTT.

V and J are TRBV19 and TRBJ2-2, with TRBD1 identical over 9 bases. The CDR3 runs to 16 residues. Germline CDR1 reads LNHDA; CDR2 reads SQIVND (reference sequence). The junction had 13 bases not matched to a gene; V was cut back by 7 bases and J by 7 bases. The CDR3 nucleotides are TGTGCCAGTACTAAACACCGGGACAGGGCTAACGGGGAGCTGTTTTTT. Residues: CASTKHRDRANGELFF.

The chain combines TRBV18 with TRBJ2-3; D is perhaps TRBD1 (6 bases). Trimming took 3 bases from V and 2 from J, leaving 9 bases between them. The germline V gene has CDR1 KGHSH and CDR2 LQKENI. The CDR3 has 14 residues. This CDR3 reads CASSPGAYTDTQYF. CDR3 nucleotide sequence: TGTGCCAGCTCACCGGGGGCCTACACAGATACGCAGTATTTT.

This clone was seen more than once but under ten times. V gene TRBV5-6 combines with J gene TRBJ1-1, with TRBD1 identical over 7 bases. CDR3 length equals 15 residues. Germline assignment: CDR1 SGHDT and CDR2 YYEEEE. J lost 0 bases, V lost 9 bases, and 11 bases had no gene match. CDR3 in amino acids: CATRAGGLMNTEAFF. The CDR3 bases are TGTGCCACCAGGGCAGGGGGGCTCATGAACACTGAAGCTTTCTTT.

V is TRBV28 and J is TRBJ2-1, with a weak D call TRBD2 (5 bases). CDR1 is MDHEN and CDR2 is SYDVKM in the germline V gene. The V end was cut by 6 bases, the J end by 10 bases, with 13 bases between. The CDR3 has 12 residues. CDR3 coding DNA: TGTGCCAGCAGCCGCGCCGGCGGGGAGCAGTTCTTC. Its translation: CASSRAGGEQFF.